The 25 T cell receptor beta chains below come from one sample, sequenced in a study of blood T cell repertoires in COVID-19. Sequencing was performed with immunoSEQ multiplex PCR; in TCRdb, only in-frame clones are kept and a portion is missing. This table holds 60,000 to 70,000 clones, 65% to 90% found once. The sequencing input was peripheral blood. All receptors derive from a woman aged 55-70 years with acute or convalescent COVID-19.

The V call is TRBV5-1, the J call TRBJ1-6; a possible D gene is TRBD1 (5 bases). Germline CDR1 and CDR2: SGHRS and YFSETQ. The V end lost 6 bases, the J end lost 8 bases, and 12 bases lay between the germline ends. The CDR3 has 13 amino acids. The CDR3 is CASNLGGDSPLHF. Written as DNA, the CDR3 is TGCGCCAGCAACCTTGGGGGGGATTCACCCCTCCACTTT.

The chain is built from TRBV6-5 and TRBJ1-2, with 9 bases aligning to TRBD1. The germline V gene encodes CDR1 MNHEY and CDR2 SVGAGI. This CDR3 is 14 amino acids long. V trimming: 6 bases; J trimming: 2 bases; junction bases outside the gene matches: 4. The CDR3 DNA sequence: TGTGCCAGCAGGATGACAGGGGGGAACTATGGCTACACCTTC. Residues: CASRMTGGNYGYTF.

The V and J genes are TRBV5-6 and TRBJ1-2; TRBD1 might be the D (6 bases). V dropped 2 bases and J dropped 2 bases, with 13 bases sitting between them. The germline V gene encodes CDR1 SGHDT and CDR2 YYEEEE. The CDR3 loop spans 15 amino acids. CDR3 residues: CASSLFYQGNYGYTF. CDR3 in DNA: TGTGCCAGCAGCTTATTTTACCAGGGGAACTATGGCTACACCTTC.

This chain uses TRBV18 with TRBJ1-1; D is possibly TRBD1 (5 bases). Germline values: CDR1 KGHSH, CDR2 LQKENI. Trimming took off 1 base at V and 4 bases at J, with 10 bases between the two ends. This CDR3 has 14 residues. The CDR3 bases are TGTGCCAGCTCACCACAGGGAGGGACCACTGAAGCTTTCTTT. It specifies CASSPQGGTTEAFF. Together with reference TRBV18 and TRBJ1-1, the CDR3 gives the full variable domain: NAGVMQNPRHLVRRRGQEARLRCSPMKGHSHVYWYRQLPEEGLKFMVYLQKENIIDESGMPKERFSAEFPKEGPSILRIQQVVRGDSAAYFCASSPQGGTTEAFFGQGTRLTVV.

The V call is TRBV4-1, the J call TRBJ2-3; 10 bases are a match to TRBD2. Germline V gene data show CDR1 as MGHRA and CDR2 as YSYEKL. The length of the CDR3 is 15 residues. Germline trimming cut 2 bases from V and 4 bases from J; bases unmatched to any gene: 3. DNA for the CDR3: TGCGCCAGCAGCCAACTCGGGACTAGCGCAGATACGCAGTATTTT. Translation: CASSQLGTSADTQYF.

The rearrangement links TRBV5-6 to TRBJ1-2; possibly TRBD1 for D (6 bases). Per the germline V gene, CDR1 is SGHDT and CDR2 is YYEEEE. Trimming left V 1 base short and J 4 bases short, with 11 bases between. The CDR3 runs to 14 residues. The CDR3 region is CASSLSTGPYGYTF. DNA of the CDR3: TGTGCCAGCAGCTTGTCGACAGGACCCTATGGCTACACCTTC.

J is TRBJ2-1 and V is TRBV2; TRBD2 agrees at 8 bases. This CDR3 region has 14 residues. Germline-derived CDR1 and CDR2 are SNHLY and FYNNEI. The V gene end was trimmed by 7 bases and the J gene end by 4 bases; junction bases not matched to a gene: 6. CDR3 loop: CASIRLAGYNEQFF. The CDR3 DNA reads as TGTGCCAGCATCAGGCTAGCGGGTTACAATGAGCAGTTCTTC.

The chain has TRBV4-1 and TRBJ2-3; D unresolved. Germline V gene data show CDR1 as MGHRA and CDR2 as YSYEKL. V was shortened by 1 base and J by 2 bases, with 7 bases between the two germline ends. This CDR3 has 14 residues. CDR3 bases: TGCGCCAGCAGCCAAGGTCTGTTCACAGATACGCAGTATTTT. It is translated as CASSQGLFTDTQYF.

The V call is TRBV6-5, the J call TRBJ2-7; 11 positions match TRBD1. CDR1 is MNHEY and CDR2 is SVGAGI in the germline V gene. The J segment lost 4 bases and the V segment lost 5 bases, leaving 4 bases of the junction unmatched. This CDR3 is built from 14 residues. CDR3 nucleotides: TGTGCCAGCAGTCCGGACAGGGGGCTGTACGAGCAGTACTTC. This gives the protein CASSPDRGLYEQYF.

The rearrangement links TRBV7-3 to TRBJ2-3, with 7 nucleotides matching TRBD2. V was pared by 3 bases and J by 2 bases, with 17 bases of the junction left unmatched. The CDR3 is 19 amino acids. Germline loops: CDR1 SGHTA, CDR2 FQGTGA. The CDR3 bases are TGTGCCAGCAGCTTTGGCCCCCTCGGGGGGACTAACCTCACAGATACGCAGTATTTT. This codes for CASSFGPLGGTNLTDTQYF.

The V gene is TRBV6-6, the J gene TRBJ1-2; 8 nucleotides match TRBD1. Germline-derived CDR1 and CDR2 are MNHNY and SVGAGI (reference sequence). The CDR3 runs to 13 residues. J was trimmed by 6 bases and V by 6 bases; bases with no gene match: 6. The CDR3 nucleotides read TGTGCCAGCAGCTTGGACAGGGCTAATGGCTACACCTTC. Protein: CASSLDRANGYTF.

The chain links TRBV30 to TRBJ2-2, with 7 bases aligning to TRBD2. This CDR3 is built from 15 residues. Germline V gene sequence: CDR1 GTSNPN, CDR2 SVGIG (reference sequence). V was pared by 0 bases and J by 6 bases, with 7 bases of the junction left unmatched. This chain's CDR3 is CAWSVIMGRAGELFF. CDR3 sequence (DNA): TGTGCCTGGAGTGTAATAATGGGGAGGGCCGGGGAGCTGTTTTTT.

The genes are TRBV28 and TRBJ2-7; 7 positions agree with TRBD2. V lost 4 bases to trimming and J lost 4 bases; unmatched junction nucleotides: 10. This CDR3 has 15 residues. Germline V CDR1 and CDR2: MDHEN, SYDVKM. CDR3 residues: CASSWGGEAGYEQYF. In DNA form, the CDR3 reads TGTGCCAGCAGTTGGGGGGGAGAGGCGGGGTACGAGCAGTACTTC.

The chain employs TRBV28 and TRBJ1-5; 7 bases align to TRBD1. V trimming: 4 bases; J trimming: 5 bases; junction bases outside the gene matches: 11. The CDR3 is made up of 16 amino acids. The V gene's germline CDR1 is MDHEN and CDR2 SYDVKM. The CDR3 DNA sequence: TGTGCCAGCAGTTCGCTAACCGGGACAGCTGATCAGCCCCAGCATTTT. It is translated as CASSSLTGTADQPQHF. Complete variable domain (other parts from reference TRBV28 and TRBJ1-5): DVKVTQSSRYLVKRTGEKVFLECVQDMDHENMFWYRQDPGLGLRLIYFSYDVKMKEKGDIPEGYSVSREKKERFSLILESASTNQTSMYLCASSSLTGTADQPQHFGDGTRLSIL.

This clone was recorded once. J is TRBJ1-2 and V is TRBV29-1, with TRBD1 matching 10 bases. Germline trimming cut 6 bases from V and 4 bases from J; bases unmatched to any gene: 8. CDR3 size: 14 residues. CDR1 SQVTM and CDR2 ANQGSEA come from the germline V gene. Here the CDR3 reads CSVPRTGGLYGYTF. In DNA form, the CDR3 reads TGCAGCGTCCCTAGGACAGGGGGTCTCTATGGCTACACCTTC.

The chain carries TRBV18 and TRBJ1-1, with D maybe TRBD1 (5 bases). V shed 3 bases and J shed 5 bases, with 13 bases lying between them. This CDR3 comprises 14 residues. CDR1 and CDR2 from the germline V gene are KGHSH and LQKENI. This CDR3 is CASSPDTRGTEAFF. In DNA, the CDR3 is TGTGCCAGCTCACCGGACACCCGGGGGACTGAAGCTTTCTTT.

The V and J genes are TRBV7-9 and TRBJ1-5; no reliable D call. CDR3 length: 13 residues. V lost 5 bases, J lost 4 bases, and 9 bases lay in between. Germline loops: CDR1 SEHNR, CDR2 FQNEAQ (reference sequence). The CDR3 sequence: CASSANGNQPQHF. DNA of the CDR3: TGTGCCAGCAGCGCAAACGGGAATCAGCCCCAGCATTTT.

The rearrangement uses TRBV2 and TRBJ1-5; 9 bases are shared with TRBD1. Per the germline V gene, CDR1 is SNHLY and CDR2 is FYNNEI. The CDR3 has 17 amino acids. The V and J ends lost 2 bases and 1 base, in that order; junction bases with no gene match: 6. CDR3 sequence reads: CASSERRTGVSNQPQHF. CDR3 DNA sequence: TGTGCCAGCAGTGAACGGCGGACAGGGGTGAGCAATCAGCCCCAGCATTTT.

V and J are TRBV9 and TRBJ2-3, with TRBD2 matching 12 bases. Germline trimming cut 5 bases from V and 9 bases from J; bases unmatched to any gene: 7. CDR1 SGDLS and CDR2 YYNGEE come from the germline V gene. CDR3 length equals 14 residues. The CDR3 DNA reads as TGTGCCAGCAGTATTCTAGCGGGAGGGCGGACGCAGTATTTT. Residues: CASSILAGGRTQYF.

The chain carries TRBV7-9 and TRBJ1-2; a weak D match, TRBD1 (6 bases). In germline, CDR1 is SEHNR, CDR2 FQNEAQ (reference sequence). The CDR3 runs to 13 residues. V gave up 5 bases and J gave up 5 bases, with 12 bases separating them. The CDR3, as DNA: TGTGCCAGCAGCGTGCAGGGGTCTTATGGCTACACCTTC. This codes for CASSVQGSYGYTF.

This clone was observed a few times. The V and J genes are TRBV11-2 and TRBJ2-1, with D maybe TRBD1 (6 bases). Germline-derived CDR1 and CDR2 are SGHAT and FQNNGV. The CDR3 has 13 amino acids. The ends were cut back, 4 bases at V and 4 bases at J, with 8 bases in the middle. CDR3 sequence reads: CASSSGAYNEQFF. The CDR3 DNA reads as TGTGCCAGCAGCTCAGGGGCATACAATGAGCAGTTCTTC.

The rearrangement links TRBV2 to TRBJ1-5; 10 bases map to TRBD1. Trimming removed 6 bases from V and 9 bases from J; junction bases left unmatched: 5. CDR3 length equals 13 residues. Germline V CDR1 and CDR2: SNHLY, FYNNEI. The CDR3 DNA is TGTGCCAGCAGAACGACAGGGGGCCTGCCCCAGCATTTT. As protein: CASRTTGGLPQHF. Using reference TRBV2 and TRBJ1-5 for the parts outside the CDR3, the full variable domain is EPEVTQTPSHQVTQMGQEVILRCVPISNHLYFYWYRQILGQKVEFLVSFYNNEISEKSEIFDDQFSVERPDGSNFTLKIRSTKLEDSAMYFCASRTTGGLPQHFGDGTRLSIL.

The V call is TRBV5-1, the J call TRBJ2-7; D unresolved. Germline lookup yields CDR1 SGHRS and CDR2 YFSETQ. This CDR3 has 14 amino acids. Trimming removed 0 bases from V and 6 bases from J, with 13 bases in between. In DNA, the CDR3 is TGCGCCAGCAGCTTGGAATTAGCCTCAGCCGAGCAGTACTTC. It specifies CASSLELASAEQYF.

The rearrangement joins TRBV4-1 to TRBJ1-2; the match to TRBD1 covers 8 bases. Germline V gives CDR1 MGHRA, CDR2 YSYEKL. J was trimmed by 8 bases and V by 3 bases; bases with no gene match: 5. This CDR3 is 13 amino acids long. DNA for the CDR3: TGCGCCAGCAGCCACAGGACAGGGCGAGGCTACACCTTC. This sequence encodes CASSHRTGRGYTF.

The chain uses TRBV6-5 and TRBJ2-5, with 7 positions matching TRBD1. Germline loops: CDR1 MNHEY, CDR2 SVGAGI. This CDR3 contains 15 residues. Trimming removed 6 bases from V and 0 bases from J; junction bases left unmatched: 7. The CDR3 sequence is CASSTPDRDQETQYF. CDR3 sequence (DNA): TGTGCCAGCAGCACCCCTGACAGGGACCAAGAGACCCAGTACTTC.